Sequencing of this T cell receptor (beta chain) was carried out in a study of technical replicates of blood from several donors. Sequencing used immunoSEQ multiplex PCR; TCRdb keeps in-frame clones, though not all of them. The sample contains fewer than 100,000 clones, approximately 94% of which appear only once. The CDR3 length is 14 residues. The germline V gene encodes CDR1 SGHTA and CDR2 FQGTGA. Trimming cost V 5 bases and J 2 bases, with 11 bases left between them. The sequence was obtained from a human donor in good health. Sequencing was done on a sample of T cells isolated from PBMCs. The V gene is TRBV7-3, the J gene TRBJ2-3; no clear D gene. This CDR3 reads CASSLLQVTDTQYF. The CDR3 coding sequence is TGTGCCAGCAGCCTACTTCAGGTCACAGATACGCAGTATTTT.